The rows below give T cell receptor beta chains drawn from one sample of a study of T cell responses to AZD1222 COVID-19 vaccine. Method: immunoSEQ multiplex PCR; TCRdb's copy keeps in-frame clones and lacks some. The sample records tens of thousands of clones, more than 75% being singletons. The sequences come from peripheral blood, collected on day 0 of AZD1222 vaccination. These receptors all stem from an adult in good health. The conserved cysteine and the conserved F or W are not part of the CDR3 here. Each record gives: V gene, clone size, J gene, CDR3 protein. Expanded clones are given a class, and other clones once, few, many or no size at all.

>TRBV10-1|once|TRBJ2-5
ASSESLAGETQY
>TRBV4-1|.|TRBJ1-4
ASSLGWTNEKLF
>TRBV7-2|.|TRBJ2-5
ASSSEGGTETQY
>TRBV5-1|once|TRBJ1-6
ASSFGQGASPLH
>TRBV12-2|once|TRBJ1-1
ASRSKRNSNTEAF
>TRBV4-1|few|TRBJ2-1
ASSPLAGGANEQF
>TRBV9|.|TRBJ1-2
ASSGEVGSYT
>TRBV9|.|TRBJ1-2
ASRAETYGYT
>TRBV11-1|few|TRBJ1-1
ASSLGGGNTEAF
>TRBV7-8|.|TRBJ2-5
ASRRDLGTQY
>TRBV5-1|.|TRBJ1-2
ASSLRWDSGYT
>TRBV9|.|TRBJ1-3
ASSVGPFDRGGNTIY
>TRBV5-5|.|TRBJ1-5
ASSLVGGNSNQPQH
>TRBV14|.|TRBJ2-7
ASSQDRAGGRY
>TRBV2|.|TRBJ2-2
ASTEGWLSGELF
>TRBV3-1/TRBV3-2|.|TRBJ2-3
ASSQARSDTQY
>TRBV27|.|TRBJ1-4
ASSLSTATNEKLF
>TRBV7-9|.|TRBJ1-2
ASSPVPRDYGYT
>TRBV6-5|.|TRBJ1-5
ASRATGGQVQPQH
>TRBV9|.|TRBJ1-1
ASSSYTGSTEAF
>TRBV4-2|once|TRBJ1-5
ASSQGDTGNQPQH
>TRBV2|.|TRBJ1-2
ASGDGDAVNYGYT
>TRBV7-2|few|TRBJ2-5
ASSLFSTPTQY
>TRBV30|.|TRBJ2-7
EVFYEQY
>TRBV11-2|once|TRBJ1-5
ASSLDNRGNQPQH
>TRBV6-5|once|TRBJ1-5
ASSYSRGNQPQH